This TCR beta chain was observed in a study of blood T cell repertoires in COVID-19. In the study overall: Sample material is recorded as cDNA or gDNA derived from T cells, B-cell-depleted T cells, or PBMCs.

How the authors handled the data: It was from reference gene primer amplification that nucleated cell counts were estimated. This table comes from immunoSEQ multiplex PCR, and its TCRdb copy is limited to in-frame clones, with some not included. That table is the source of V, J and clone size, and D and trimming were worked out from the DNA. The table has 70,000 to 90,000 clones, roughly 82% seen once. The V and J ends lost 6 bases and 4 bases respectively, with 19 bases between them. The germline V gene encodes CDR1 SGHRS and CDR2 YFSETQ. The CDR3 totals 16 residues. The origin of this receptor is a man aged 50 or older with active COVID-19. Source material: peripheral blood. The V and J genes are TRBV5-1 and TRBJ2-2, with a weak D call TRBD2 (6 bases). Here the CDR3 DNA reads TGCGCCAGCACCTCCAGAGGGACTCCTACCACCGGGGAGCTGTTTTTT. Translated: CASTSRGTPTTGELFF.